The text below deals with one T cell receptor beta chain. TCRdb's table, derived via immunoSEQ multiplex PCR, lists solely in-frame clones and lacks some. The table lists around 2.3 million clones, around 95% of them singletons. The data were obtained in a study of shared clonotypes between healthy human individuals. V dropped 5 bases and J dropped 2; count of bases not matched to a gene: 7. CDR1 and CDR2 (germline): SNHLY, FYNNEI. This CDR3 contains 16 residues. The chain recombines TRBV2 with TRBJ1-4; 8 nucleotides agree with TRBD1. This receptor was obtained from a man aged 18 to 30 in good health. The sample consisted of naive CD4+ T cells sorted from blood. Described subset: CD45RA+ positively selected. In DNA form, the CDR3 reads TGTGCCAGCAGTCCCCACCGGACAGGGACTAATGAAAAACTGTTTTTT. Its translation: CASSPHRTGTNEKLFF.